This T cell receptor (beta chain) was retrieved from a study of graft-versus-host responses after intestinal transplantation (dated by TCRdb to the early 2020s). Broadly, across the study: Multivisceral, liver-intestinal, or isolated intestinal transplants were received by the recipients. Every recipient was given anti-thymocyte globulin induction, followed by about three years of maintenance tacrolimus and steroids. After intestinal transplantation, graft-versus-host and host-versus-graft alloreactive T cell clones in the graft, circulation and bone marrow were tracked using bulk TCR-beta CDR3 sequencing. Alloreactive clones were identified by sequencing pre-transplant mixed lymphocyte reaction products and comparing them with unstimulated pre-transplant donor and recipient T cells. A cohort of roughly 25 intestinal transplant recipients, including one retransplant, was enrolled, and 3 patients lacking pretransplant specimens were excluded. A peak of at least 4% donor T cells among recipient peripheral blood mononuclear cells was the definition used for donor T cell macrochimerism. Instead of going to the commercial service, samples from a few later patients were sequenced in-house on an Illumina MiSeq and processed with MiXCR.

This clone was observed a single time. Its antigen is currently not known. No clone much larger than this one lies a single base away; base qualities are absent. Libraries were made using the immunoSEQ multiplex PCR assay. For most patients, genomic DNA was isolated with the Qiagen DNeasy Blood and Tissue Kit and sent frozen to Adaptive Biotechnologies for TCR sequencing. For most patients, high-throughput TCR-beta CDR3 sequencing of genomic DNA was performed by Adaptive Biotechnologies. The original methods were these. Adaptive's ImmunoSEQ software supplied the TCR sequencing data for more than 15 patients, while MiXCR and VDJtools were used to process a few other patients. To correct CD4 versus CD8 sorting errors, any sequence found in both subsets at a frequency ratio below 5:1 was removed. CDR3 nucleotide sequences shared between donor and recipient were removed because the origin of such sequences could not be assigned. Alloreactive clones required at least 2-fold expansion over unstimulated cells and minimum CFSE-low frequency of 0.002% (template counts) or 0.001% (read counts). Mappable clones were those detected in sequenced pre-transplant spleen, lymph node, or MLR CFSE-low populations of the donor or recipient. The cumulative frequency of alloreactive clones was calculated as a percentage of all sequences, weighted by copy number. Held by TCRdb, this immuneACCESS table contains in-frame sequences only and omits some clones. Under half of the omission traces to an unresolved V gene where checked; the cause of the rest is unknown. V and J calls and clone size are copied from that table; D and trimming were computed from the DNA. A total of around 50,000 clones appear in this sample, around 90% of them only once. Approximately 0.56% of the sample is held by the ten biggest clonotypes.

The paper as a whole reports these results and caveats: Early after transplant, peak levels of circulating GvH clones were associated with declines in HvG clones. Conclusions were limited by the relatively low number and heterogeneity of intestinal transplant patients. GvH clones were found in recipient bone marrow, and some of the GvH clones appeared earlier in ileal mucosa or blood, which is consistent with an intestinal mucosal origin. High GvH to HvG T cell clonal ratios were observed in the allografts of patients with donor T cell macrochimerism.

The CDR3 numbers 12 residues from cysteine through phenylalanine. The only DNA kept is the CDR3, 36 bases in frame from the first base. The V end gives up 6 bases and the J end 11 bases, leaving 7 bases in the junction not matched to a gene. CDR1 and CDR2, looked up from the germline V gene, are MRHNA and SNTAGT. The meaning of the sample's time point label: cells obtained before transplantation from donor or recipient. CD3+CD4+ and CD3+CD8+ populations were FACS-sorted from unstimulated pre-transplant donor and recipient cells taken from spleen or lymph nodes. This sequence uses TRBV6-4 and TRBJ2-4, with 7 junctional bases fitting TRBD2. This sequence originates from a human donor who was the organ donor for an intestinal transplant. This specimen was unstimulated CD4+ T cells sorted from spleen or lymph node cells, taken before transplant. CDR3 protein: CASRGGTTVQYF. The sequence in DNA is TGTGCCAGCAGGGGCGGGACTACTGTTCAGTACTTC.